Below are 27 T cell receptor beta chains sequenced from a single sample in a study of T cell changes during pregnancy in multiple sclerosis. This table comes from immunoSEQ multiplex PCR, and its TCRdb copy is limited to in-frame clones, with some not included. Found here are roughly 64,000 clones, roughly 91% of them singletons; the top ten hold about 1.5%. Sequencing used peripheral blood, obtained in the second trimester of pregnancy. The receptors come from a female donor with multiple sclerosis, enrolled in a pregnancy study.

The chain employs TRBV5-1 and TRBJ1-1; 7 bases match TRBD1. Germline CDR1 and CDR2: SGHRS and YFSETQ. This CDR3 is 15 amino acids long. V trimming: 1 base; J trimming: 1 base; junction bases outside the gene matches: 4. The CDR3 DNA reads TGCGCCAGCAGCTTGAGGGGGCCGAGGAACACTGAAGCTTTCTTT. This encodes CASSLRGPRNTEAFF.

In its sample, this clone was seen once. The CDR3 region has the DNA TGTGCCAGCAGCTCAGGGCGGGGTCTGGAGCAGTACTTC. Translation gives CASSSGRGLEQYF. The chain uses TRBV7-2 and TRBJ2-7; D might be TRBD2 (6 bases). Germline V CDR1 and CDR2: SGHTA, FQGNSA. This CDR3 is built from 13 residues. The ends were cut back, 4 bases at V and 7 bases at J, with 14 bases in the middle.

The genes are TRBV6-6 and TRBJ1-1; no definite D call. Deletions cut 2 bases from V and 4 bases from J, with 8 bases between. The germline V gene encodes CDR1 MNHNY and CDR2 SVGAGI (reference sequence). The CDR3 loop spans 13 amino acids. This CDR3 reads CASSYGSGTEAFF. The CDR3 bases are TGTGCCAGCAGTTACGGTTCGGGCACTGAAGCTTTCTTT.

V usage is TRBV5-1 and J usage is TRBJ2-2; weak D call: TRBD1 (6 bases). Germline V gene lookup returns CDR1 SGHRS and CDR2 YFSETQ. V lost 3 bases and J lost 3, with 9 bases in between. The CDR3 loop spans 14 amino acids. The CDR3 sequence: CASSSDSYTGELFF. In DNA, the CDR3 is TGCGCCAGCAGCTCGGACAGTTACACCGGGGAGCTGTTTTTT.

The CDR3 DNA reads as TGTGCCAGCAGCTTCGCAGGGGCTAACACTGAAGCTTTCTTT. Encoded protein: CASSFAGANTEAFF. The chain links TRBV5-4 to TRBJ1-1, with D perhaps TRBD1 (6 bases). The V end was cut by 2 bases, the J end by 2 bases, with 10 bases between. The germline gives CDR1 SGHNT, CDR2 YYREEE (reference sequence). The CDR3 length is 14 residues. Full variable domain (missing parts from reference TRBV5-4 and TRBJ1-1): ETGVTQSPTHLIKTRGQQVTLRCSSQSGHNTVSWYQQALGQGPQFIFQYYREEENGRGNFPPRFSGLQFPNYSSELNVNALELDDSALYLCASSFAGANTEAFFGQGTRLTVV.

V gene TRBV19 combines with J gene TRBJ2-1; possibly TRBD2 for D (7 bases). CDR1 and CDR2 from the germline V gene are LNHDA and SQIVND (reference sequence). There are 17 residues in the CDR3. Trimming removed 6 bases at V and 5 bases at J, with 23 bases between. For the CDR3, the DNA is TGTGCCAGTAGCCCTCGTCCCAGGGGAAGCGGGAACAATGAGCAGTTCTTC. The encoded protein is CASSPRPRGSGNNEQFF.

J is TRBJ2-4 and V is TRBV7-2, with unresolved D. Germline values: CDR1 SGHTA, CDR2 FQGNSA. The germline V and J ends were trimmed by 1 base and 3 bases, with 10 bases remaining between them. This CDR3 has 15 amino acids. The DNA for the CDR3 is TGTGCCAGCAGCTTAGGGCTCCGTAACAAAAACATTCAGTACTTC. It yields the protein CASSLGLRNKNIQYF.

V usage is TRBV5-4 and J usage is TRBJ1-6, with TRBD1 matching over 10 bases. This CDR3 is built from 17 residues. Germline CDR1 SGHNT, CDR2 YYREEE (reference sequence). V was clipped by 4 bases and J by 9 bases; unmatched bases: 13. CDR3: CASSPPGLTGGSSPLHF. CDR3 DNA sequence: TGTGCCAGCAGCCCCCCAGGGCTGACAGGGGGCAGTTCACCCCTCCACTTT. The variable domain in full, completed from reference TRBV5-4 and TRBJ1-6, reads ETGVTQSPTHLIKTRGQQVTLRCSSQSGHNTVSWYQQALGQGPQFIFQYYREEENGRGNFPPRFSGLQFPNYSSELNVNALELDDSALYLCASSPPGLTGGSSPLHFGNGTRLTVT.

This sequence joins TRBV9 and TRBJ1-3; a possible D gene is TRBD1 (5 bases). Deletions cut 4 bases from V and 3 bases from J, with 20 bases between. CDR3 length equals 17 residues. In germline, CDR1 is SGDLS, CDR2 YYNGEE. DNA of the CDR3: TGTGCCAGCAGCACCCGCCAGACGGGGGTCTTTGGAAACACCATATATTTT. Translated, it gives CASSTRQTGVFGNTIYF.

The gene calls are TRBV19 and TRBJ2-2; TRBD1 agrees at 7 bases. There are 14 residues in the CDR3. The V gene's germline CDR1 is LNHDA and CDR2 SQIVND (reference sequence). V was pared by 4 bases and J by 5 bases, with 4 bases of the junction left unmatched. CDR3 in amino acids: CASSTPTGTGELFF. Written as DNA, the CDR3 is TGTGCCAGTAGTACTCCGACAGGGACCGGGGAGCTGTTTTTT.

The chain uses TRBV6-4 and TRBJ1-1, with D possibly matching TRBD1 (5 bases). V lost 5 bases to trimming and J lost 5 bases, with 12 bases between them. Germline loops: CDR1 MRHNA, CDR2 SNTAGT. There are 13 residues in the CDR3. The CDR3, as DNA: TGTGCCAGCAGTCCCGGGGGGGGGACTGAAGCTTTCTTT. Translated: CASSPGGGTEAFF.

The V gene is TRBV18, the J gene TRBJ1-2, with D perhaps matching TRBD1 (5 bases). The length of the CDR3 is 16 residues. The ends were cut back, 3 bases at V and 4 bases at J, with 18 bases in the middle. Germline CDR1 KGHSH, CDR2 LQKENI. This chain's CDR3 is CASSPSPGTRTYGYTF. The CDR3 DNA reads TGTGCCAGCTCACCCAGTCCCGGGACTCGTACCTATGGCTACACCTTC.

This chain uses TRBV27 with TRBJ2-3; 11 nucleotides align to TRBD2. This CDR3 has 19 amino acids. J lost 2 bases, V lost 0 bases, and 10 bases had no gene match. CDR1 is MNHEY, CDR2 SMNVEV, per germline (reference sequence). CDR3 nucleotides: TGTGCCAGCAGTTTATCTGAGCTAGCGGGGGGATCCCTCACAGATACGCAGTATTTT. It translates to CASSLSELAGGSLTDTQYF.

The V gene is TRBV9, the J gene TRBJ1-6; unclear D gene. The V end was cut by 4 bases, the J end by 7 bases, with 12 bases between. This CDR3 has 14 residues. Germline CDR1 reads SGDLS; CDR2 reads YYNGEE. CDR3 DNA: TGTGCCAGCAGCCTAGAGAGTCGGAATTCACCCCTCCACTTT. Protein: CASSLESRNSPLHF.

This CDR3 is CASSLRSVEAKNIQYF. CDR3 bases: TGTGCCAGCAGCTTAAGAAGCGTTGAAGCCAAAAACATTCAGTACTTC. The chain is built from TRBV7-8 and TRBJ2-4; D call uncertain. The germline gives CDR1 SGHVS, CDR2 FQNEAQ. V lost 2 bases, J lost 0 bases, and 11 bases lay in between. The CDR3 is 16 amino acids. Using reference TRBV7-8 and TRBJ2-4 for the parts outside the CDR3, the full variable domain is GAGVSQSPRYKVAKRGQDVALRCDPISGHVSLFWYQQALGQGPEFLTYFQNEAQLDKSGLPSDRFFAERPEGSVSTLKIQRTQQEDSAVYLCASSLRSVEAKNIQYFGAGTRLSVL.

The CDR3 DNA is TGTGCCAGCAGCATAGCGGGGGGGAATTCAGATACGCAGTATTTT. It specifies CASSIAGGNSDTQYF. The gene calls are TRBV2 and TRBJ2-3; 11 bases are shared with TRBD2. With V trimmed by 6 bases and J by 4 bases, 6 bases remained unmatched. CDR3 length: 15 amino acids. The germline V gene encodes CDR1 SNHLY and CDR2 FYNNEI. The whole variable domain, filled in from reference TRBV2 and TRBJ2-3, reads EPEVTQTPSHQVTQMGQEVILRCVPISNHLYFYWYRQILGQKVEFLVSFYNNEISEKSEIFDDQFSVERPDGSNFTLKIRSTKLEDSAMYFCASSIAGGNSDTQYFGPGTRLTVL.

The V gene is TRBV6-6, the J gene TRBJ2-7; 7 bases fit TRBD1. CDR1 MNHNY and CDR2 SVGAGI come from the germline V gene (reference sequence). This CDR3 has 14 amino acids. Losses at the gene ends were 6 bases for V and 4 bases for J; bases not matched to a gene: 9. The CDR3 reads CASRLRGLSYEQYF. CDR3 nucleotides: TGTGCCAGCAGGCTCAGGGGGTTGTCGTACGAGCAGTACTTC.

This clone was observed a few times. The CDR3: CATSRGGWSTEAFF. The CDR3 DNA is TGTGCCACCAGCAGAGGAGGTTGGAGCACTGAAGCTTTCTTT. The gene calls are TRBV15 and TRBJ1-1; D is unresolved. The CDR3 length is 14 residues. Germline V gene data show CDR1 as LNHNV and CDR2 as YYDKDF (reference sequence). Trimming stripped 1 base from V and 4 bases from J, with 10 bases between.

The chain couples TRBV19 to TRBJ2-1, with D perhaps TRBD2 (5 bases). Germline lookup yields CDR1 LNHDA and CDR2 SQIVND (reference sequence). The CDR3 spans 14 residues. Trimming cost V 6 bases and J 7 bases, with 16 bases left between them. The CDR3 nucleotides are TGTGCCAGTAGAACGGCGGGTCTATCAAATGAGCAGTTCTTC. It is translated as CASRTAGLSNEQFF.

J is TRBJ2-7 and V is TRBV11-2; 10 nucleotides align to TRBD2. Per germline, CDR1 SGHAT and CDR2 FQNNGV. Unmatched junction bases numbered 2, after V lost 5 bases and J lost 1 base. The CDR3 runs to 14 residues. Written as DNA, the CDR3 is TGTGCCAGCAGCCCTAGCGGGGGATCCTACGAGCAGTACTTC. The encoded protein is CASSPSGGSYEQYF.

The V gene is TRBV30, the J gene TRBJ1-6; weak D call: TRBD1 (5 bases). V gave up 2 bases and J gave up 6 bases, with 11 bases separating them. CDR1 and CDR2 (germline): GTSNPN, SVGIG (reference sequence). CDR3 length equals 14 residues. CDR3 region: CAWSIMQGNSPLHF. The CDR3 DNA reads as TGTGCCTGGAGTATTATGCAGGGTAATTCACCCCTCCACTTT.

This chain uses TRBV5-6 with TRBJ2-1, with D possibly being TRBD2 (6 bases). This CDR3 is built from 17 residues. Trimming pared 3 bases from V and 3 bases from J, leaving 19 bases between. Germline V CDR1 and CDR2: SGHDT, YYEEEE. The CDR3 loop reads CASSSLGGQGGYNEQFF. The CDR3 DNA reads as TGTGCCAGCAGCTCCCTCGGGGGTCAGGGTGGCTACAATGAGCAGTTCTTC.

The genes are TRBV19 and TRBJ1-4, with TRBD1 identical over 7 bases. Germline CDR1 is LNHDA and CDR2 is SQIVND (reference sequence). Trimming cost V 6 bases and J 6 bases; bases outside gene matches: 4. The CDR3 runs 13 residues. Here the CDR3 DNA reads TGTGCCAGTAGAGACAGGGTCGATGAAAAACTGTTTTTT. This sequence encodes CASRDRVDEKLFF.

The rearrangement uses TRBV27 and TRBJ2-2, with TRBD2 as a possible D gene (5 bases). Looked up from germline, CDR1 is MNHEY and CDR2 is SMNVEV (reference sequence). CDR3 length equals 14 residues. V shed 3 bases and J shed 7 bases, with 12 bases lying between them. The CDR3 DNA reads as TGTGCCAGCAGTTTCGGTCCCAGCGGCGGGGAGCTGTTTTTT. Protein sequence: CASSFGPSGGELFF.

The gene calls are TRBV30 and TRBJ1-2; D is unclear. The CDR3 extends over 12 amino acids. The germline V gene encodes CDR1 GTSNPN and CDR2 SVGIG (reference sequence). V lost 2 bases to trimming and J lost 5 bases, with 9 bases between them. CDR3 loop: CAWSRQVYGYTF. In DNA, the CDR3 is TGTGCCTGGAGTAGGCAGGTTTATGGCTACACCTTC.

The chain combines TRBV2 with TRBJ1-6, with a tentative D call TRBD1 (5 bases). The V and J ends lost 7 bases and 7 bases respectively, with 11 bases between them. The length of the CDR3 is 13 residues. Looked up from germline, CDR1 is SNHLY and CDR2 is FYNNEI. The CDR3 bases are TGTGCCAGCAAGGGACTGGCCAATTCACCCCTCCACTTT. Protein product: CASKGLANSPLHF.

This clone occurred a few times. The CDR3 here is CASSGWTGLRYTF. Here the CDR3 DNA reads TGTGCCAGCAGTGGATGGACAGGGTTGCGCTACACCTTC. The V and J genes are TRBV25-1 and TRBJ1-2, with 8 bases fitting TRBD1. This CDR3 has 13 amino acids. The V gene's germline CDR1 is MGHDK and CDR2 SYGVNS. After removal of 4 bases from V and 9 bases from J, the junction contained 7 bases not matched to a gene.